The sequence of this T cell receptor beta chain was determined in a study of T cell responses to AZD1222 COVID-19 vaccine. Regarding this clone: The antigen remains undetermined.

Measured with immunoSEQ multiplex PCR; TCRdb has only the in-frame clones, and not every one. The table records under 200,000 clones, approximately 93% of them present only once. Findings of the study overall: All repertoire sampling was performed exclusively after the peak T cell response.

Sequencing used peripheral blood, obtained on day 0 of AZD1222 vaccination. The TCR comes from an adult in good health.

CDR3 DNA: TGTGCCAGCAGCACCACCGACAGAAACACTGAAGCTTTCTTT. It yields the protein CASSTTDRNTEAFF. The V call is TRBV13, the J call TRBJ1-1; weak D call: TRBD1 (5 bases). The ends were cut back, 5 bases at V and 2 bases at J, with 12 bases in the middle. The CDR3 is 14 amino acids. CDR1 is PRHDT and CDR2 is FYEKMQ in the germline V gene (reference sequence).